The present T cell receptor (beta chain) was sequenced within a study of blood T cells in healthy people across ages. Each sample gave at least 7 million isolated PBMCs. The authors ran a second PCR of about 7 to 11 cycles using a sample-barcoded 5' primer and a J-beta primer mix. A 12-random-nucleotide template-switch adaptor tagged each cDNA molecule. TCRdb analysed the 5' RACE reads with MiXCR anew, one entry per CDR3 protein. Among fewer than 900,000 distinct CDR3 sequences listed, 43% were seen once. The study, taken as a whole, reports: Not knowing donor CMV status may have confounded expanded clonotype changes.

With regard to this clonotype: Its antigen remains unidentified.

The CDR3 length is 13 residues. V gave up 4 bases and J gave up 3 bases; unmatched junction bases: 4. In germline, CDR1 is SQVTM, CDR2 ANQGSEA. The chain combines TRBV29-1 with TRBJ2-3; 7 bases match TRBD2. The sequenced sample was blood. This receptor was obtained from a woman in her fifties or sixties in good health. The CDR3 DNA reads as TGCAGCGTTGTTCTAGCGGAGACAGATACGCAGTATTTT. Translated, it gives CSVVLAETDTQYF.